A single sample gave rise to the 9 T cell receptor beta chains below, sequenced in a study of control samples from healthy donors and cancer patients. Clones were read by immunoSEQ multiplex PCR, and TCRdb kept only the in-frame ones, dropping some. Of 120,000 to 150,000 clones in the sample, about 90% were seen once. Material for sequencing was blood. These receptors all come from a man aged 30-40 years in good health.

The rearrangement uses TRBV25-1 and TRBJ2-3, with no clear D. This CDR3 has 14 amino acids. The V end was cut by 4 bases, the J end by 0 bases, with 8 bases between. CDR1 MGHDK and CDR2 SYGVNS come from the germline V gene. In nucleotides, the CDR3 is TGTGCCAGCAGTGCACGCCTTAGCACAGATACGCAGTATTTT. The encoded protein is CASSARLSTDTQYF.

The V gene is TRBV30, the J gene TRBJ2-3; D uncertain. V was shortened by 3 bases and J by 2 bases, with 12 bases between the two germline ends. CDR3 length equals 14 residues. The germline V gene has CDR1 GTSNPN and CDR2 SVGIG (reference sequence). The CDR3 DNA reads TGTGCCTGGAGGTCGGACGGCTCCACAGATACGCAGTATTTT. It codes for CAWRSDGSTDTQYF.

The rearrangement uses TRBV19 and TRBJ2-2; either TRBD1 or TRBD2 may fit D (6 bases each). This CDR3 region has 14 residues. Germline V gene lookup returns CDR1 LNHDA and CDR2 SQIVND (reference sequence). V shed 3 bases and J shed 7 bases, with 12 bases lying between them. DNA of the CDR3: TGTGCCAGTAGTATGGGGGGCGCTTTCGGGGAGCTGTTTTTT. Its translation is CASSMGGAFGELFF. Full variable domain (missing parts from reference TRBV19 and TRBJ2-2): DGGITQSPKYLFRKEGQNVTLSCEQNLNHDAMYWYRQDPGQGLRLIYYSQIVNDFQKGDIAEGYSVSREKKESFPLTVTSAQKNPTAFYLCASSMGGAFGELFFGEGSRLTVL.

This chain joins TRBV27 and TRBJ1-2, with D possibly TRBD1 on 5 matching bases. The CDR3 contains 14 residues. V was cut by 6 bases and J by 6 bases, with 17 bases left in between. CDR1 and CDR2 (germline): MNHEY, SMNVEV (reference sequence). CDR3 in amino acids: CASSLLSPRDGYTF. The CDR3 DNA sequence: TGTGCCAGCAGCCTCCTTTCCCCCAGGGATGGCTACACCTTC.

This chain joins TRBV4-2 and TRBJ2-7, with 11 bases lining up with TRBD1. There are 15 residues in the CDR3. The trim removed 5 bases at V and 3 bases at J, leaving 6 bases unmatched. Germline CDR1 and CDR2: LGHNA and YNFKEQ. The CDR3 protein is CASSSVGQGVYEQYF. CDR3 bases: TGTGCCAGCAGCAGCGTGGGACAGGGGGTCTACGAGCAGTACTTC.

The chain employs TRBV9 and TRBJ2-1; D might be TRBD1 (5 bases). The V gene lost 1 base and the J gene lost 0 bases, with 8 bases spanning the gap. CDR1 is SGDLS, CDR2 YYNGEE, per germline. CDR3 length equals 15 residues. CDR3 in DNA: TGTGCCAGCAGCGTAACAGGTAGCTCCTACAATGAGCAGTTCTTC. Translation: CASSVTGSSYNEQFF.

The chain couples TRBV13 to TRBJ2-5; TRBD1 matches at 7 bases. This CDR3 is built from 14 residues. Per germline, CDR1 PRHDT and CDR2 FYEKMQ (reference sequence). Germline trimming cut 5 bases from V and 4 bases from J; bases unmatched to any gene: 7. CDR3: CASSIRQGGETQYF. DNA of the CDR3: TGTGCCAGCAGCATTCGACAGGGTGGAGAGACCCAGTACTTC.

This clone was detected only a few times. This specimen includes other DNA sequences encoding the same CDR3. The CDR3 here is CASSLDAHSYEQYF. CDR3 bases: TGCGCCAGCAGCTTGGACGCTCATTCCTACGAGCAGTACTTC. The V and J genes are TRBV5-1 and TRBJ2-7; D is unclear. The CDR3 extends over 14 amino acids. Trimming removed 0 bases at V and 1 base at J, with 8 bases between. CDR1 and CDR2 (germline): SGHRS, YFSETQ.

The CDR3 DNA is TGTGCCAGCAGTGGTTGGGGGGGTGAAGGCATTCAGTACTTC. Protein: CASSGWGGEGIQYF. The chain has TRBV28 and TRBJ2-4; 7 bases match TRBD2. Germline trimming cut 5 bases from V and 9 bases from J; bases unmatched to any gene: 10. The CDR3 spans 14 residues. Germline assignment: CDR1 MDHEN and CDR2 SYDVKM.